This T cell receptor beta chain was identified in a study of STAT5B mutations in CD4+ large granular lymphocyte leukemia. Study findings and constraints: No patients shared main leukemic clonotypes, though around 24% appeared at low frequency elsewhere. Compared with healthy controls (2/35), patient top clones favored TRBV06 (8/27). Data were not HLA-matched across samples.

This table comes from immunoSEQ multiplex PCR, and its TCRdb copy is limited to in-frame clones, with some not included. The sample yields tens of thousands of clones, around 81% seen once. Controls came from buffy coats of healthy blood donors. This clone has more than one count but fewer than ten. Its specificity is not known. Per germline, CDR1 DFQATT and CDR2 SNEGSKA (reference sequence). V was pared by 3 bases and J by 6 bases, with 5 bases between. This CDR3 is 11 amino acids long. Specimen: CD4+ T cells from blood buffy coats. The rearrangement joins TRBV20-1 to TRBJ2-2; no clear D. The receptor comes from a human donor in good health. CDR3 region: CSARHAGELFF. Written as DNA, the CDR3 is TGCAGTGCTAGGCACGCCGGGGAGCTGTTTTTT.